This T cell receptor beta chain is from a study of blood T cells in healthy people across ages. General study findings and limits: Lack of knowledge of donor CMV status possibly confounded expanded clonotype changes. The recorded TCR beta diversity per million T cells decreased in a roughly linear manner with age.

A sample-barcoded 5' primer and a J-beta primer mix were used in a second PCR of roughly 6 to 11 cycles. Template switching added a 12-random-nucleotide identifier to every cDNA molecule. A single record per CDR3 protein comes from TCRdb applying MiXCR to the 5' RACE reads. The table records under 1,000,000 distinct CDR3 sequences, about 47% of them present only once. In regard to this clonotype: Antigen unknown.

This sequence originates from a man older than 75 in good health. Sequenced sample: blood.

As DNA, the CDR3 is TGCGCCAGCAGCTATATCCAGGGGGCCGAGCAGTACTTC. Protein product: CASSYIQGAEQYF. This rearrangement joins TRBV5-1 to TRBJ2-7, with 8 bases that match TRBD1. The CDR3 is made up of 13 amino acids. The junction had 5 bases not matched to a gene; V was cut back by 3 bases and J by 6 bases. CDR1 is SGHRS, CDR2 YFSETQ, per germline.